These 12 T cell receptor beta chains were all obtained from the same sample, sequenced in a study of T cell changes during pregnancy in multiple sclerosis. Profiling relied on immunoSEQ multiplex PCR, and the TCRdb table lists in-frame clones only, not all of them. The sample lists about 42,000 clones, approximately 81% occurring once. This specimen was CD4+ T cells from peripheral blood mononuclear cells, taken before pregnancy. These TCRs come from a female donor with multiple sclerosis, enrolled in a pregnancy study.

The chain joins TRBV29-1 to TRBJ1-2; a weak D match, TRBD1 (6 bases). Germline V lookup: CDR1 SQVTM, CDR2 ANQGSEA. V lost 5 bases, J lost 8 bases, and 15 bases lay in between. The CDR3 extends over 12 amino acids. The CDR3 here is CSVSTGMGGYTF. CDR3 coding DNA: TGCAGCGTTTCTACAGGGATGGGGGGCTACACCTTC.

CDR3 sequence: CASSEGTSGAGRGQTQYF. The CDR3 DNA reads TGCGCCAGCAGTGAGGGGACTAGCGGGGCGGGTCGGGGGCAGACCCAGTACTTC. This chain connects TRBV10-1 to TRBJ2-5, with TRBD2 matching over 13 bases. The V gene end was trimmed by 2 bases and the J gene end by 6 bases; junction bases not matched to a gene: 12. There are 18 residues in the CDR3. Germline V gene data show CDR1 as WNHNN and CDR2 as SYGVQD (reference sequence).

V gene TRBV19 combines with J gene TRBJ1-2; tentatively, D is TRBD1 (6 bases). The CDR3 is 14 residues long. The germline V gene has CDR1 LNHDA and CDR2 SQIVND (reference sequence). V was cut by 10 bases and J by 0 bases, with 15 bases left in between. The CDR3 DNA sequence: TGTGCCACGCGGACAGATCCTTCTAACTATGGCTACACCTTC. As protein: CATRTDPSNYGYTF.

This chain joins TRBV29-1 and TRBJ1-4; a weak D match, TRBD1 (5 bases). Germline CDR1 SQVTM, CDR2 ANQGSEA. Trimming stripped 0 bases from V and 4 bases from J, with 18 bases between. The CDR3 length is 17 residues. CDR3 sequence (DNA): TGCAGCGTTGAAGAAACGCGGGGGAGTCGGGATAATGAAAAACTGTTTTTT. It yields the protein CSVEETRGSRDNEKLFF.

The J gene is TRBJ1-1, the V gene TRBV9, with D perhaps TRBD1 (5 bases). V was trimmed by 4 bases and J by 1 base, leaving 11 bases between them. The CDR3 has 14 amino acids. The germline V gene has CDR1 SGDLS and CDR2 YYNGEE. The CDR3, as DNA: TGTGCCAGCAGCCCCAGCGGGGGGAACACTGAAGCTTTCTTT. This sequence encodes CASSPSGGNTEAFF.

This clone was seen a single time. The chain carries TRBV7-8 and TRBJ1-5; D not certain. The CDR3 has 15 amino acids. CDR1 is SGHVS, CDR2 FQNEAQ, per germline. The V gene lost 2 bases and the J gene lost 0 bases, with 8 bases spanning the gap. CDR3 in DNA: TGTGCCAGCAGCTTAAGAAGGAGTAGCAATCAGCCCCAGCATTTT. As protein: CASSLRRSSNQPQHF.

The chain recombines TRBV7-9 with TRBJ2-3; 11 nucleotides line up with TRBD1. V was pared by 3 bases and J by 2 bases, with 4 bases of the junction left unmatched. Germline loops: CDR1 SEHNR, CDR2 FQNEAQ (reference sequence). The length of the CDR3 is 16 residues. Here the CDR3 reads CASSLGQGDSTDTQYF. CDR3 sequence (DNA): TGTGCCAGCAGCTTGGGACAGGGGGACTCCACAGATACGCAGTATTTT.

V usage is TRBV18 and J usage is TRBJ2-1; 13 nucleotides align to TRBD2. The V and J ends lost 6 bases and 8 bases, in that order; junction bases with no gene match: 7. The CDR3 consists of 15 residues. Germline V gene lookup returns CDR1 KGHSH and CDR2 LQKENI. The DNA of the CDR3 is TGTGCCAGCTCCCAAACTAGCGGGGGGGCCTATGAGCAGTTCTTC. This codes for CASSQTSGGAYEQFF.

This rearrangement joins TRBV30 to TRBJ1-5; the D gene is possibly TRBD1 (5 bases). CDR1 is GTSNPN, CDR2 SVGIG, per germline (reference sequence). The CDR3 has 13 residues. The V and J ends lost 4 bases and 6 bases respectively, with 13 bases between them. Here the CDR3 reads CAWNGASAQPQHF. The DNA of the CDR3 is TGTGCCTGGAATGGGGCATCGGCTCAGCCCCAGCATTTT.

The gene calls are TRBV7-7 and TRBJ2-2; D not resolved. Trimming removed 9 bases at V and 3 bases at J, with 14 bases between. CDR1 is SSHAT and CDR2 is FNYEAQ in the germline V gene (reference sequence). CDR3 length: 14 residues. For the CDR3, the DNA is TGTGCCAGACATTTCCCGAATGACACCGGGGAGCTGTTTTTT. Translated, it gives CARHFPNDTGELFF. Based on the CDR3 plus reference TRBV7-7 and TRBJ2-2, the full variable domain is GAGVSQSPRYKVTKRGQDVTLRCDPISSHATLYWYQQALGQGPEFLTYFNYEAQPDKSGLPSDRFSAERPEGSISTLTIQRTEQRDSAMYRCARHFPNDTGELFFGEGSRLTVL.

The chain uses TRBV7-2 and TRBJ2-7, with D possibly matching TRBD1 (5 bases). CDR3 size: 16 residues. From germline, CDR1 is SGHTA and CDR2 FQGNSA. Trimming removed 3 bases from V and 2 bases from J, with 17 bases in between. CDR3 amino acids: CASSFLNGPRAYEQYF. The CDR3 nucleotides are TGTGCCAGCAGCTTCCTGAACGGACCCAGGGCCTACGAGCAGTACTTC. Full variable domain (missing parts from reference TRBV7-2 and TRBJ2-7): GAGVSQSPSNKVTEKGKDVELRCDPISGHTALYWYRQSLGQGLEFLIYFQGNSAPDKSGLPSDRFSAERTGGSVSTLTIQRTQQEDSAVYLCASSFLNGPRAYEQYFGPGTRLTVT.

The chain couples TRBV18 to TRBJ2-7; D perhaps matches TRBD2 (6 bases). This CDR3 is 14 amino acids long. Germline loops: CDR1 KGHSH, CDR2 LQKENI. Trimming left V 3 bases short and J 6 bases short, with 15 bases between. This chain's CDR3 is CASSPGRGESEQYF. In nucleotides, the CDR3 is TGTGCCAGCTCACCCGGGCGGGGAGAGAGCGAGCAGTACTTC.